These 28 T cell receptor beta chains came from one sample sequenced in a study of cytomegalovirus exposure and HLA in healthy donors. This PCR relied on a set of 60 Vbeta primers and 13 Jbeta primers. TCRdb's copy holds only in-frame clones and misses some; the assay was immunoSEQ multiplex PCR. The sample has about 160,000 clones, under 90% seen once. Sequenced: PBMCs. These receptors all stem from a man aged 25-45 years in good health and CMV-seronegative.

This clone has just one count. The chain combines TRBV14 with TRBJ1-1; 8 positions match TRBD1. Trimming at V came to 0 bases and at J to 3 bases, leaving 6 bases not matched to a gene. CDR1 and CDR2 from the germline V gene are SGHDN and FVKESK. This CDR3 has 16 residues. CDR3 sequence (DNA): TGTGCCAGCAGCCAAGATCCCAGGGGGCGGTACACTGAAGCTTTCTTT. Translated: CASSQDPRGRYTEAFF.

The J gene is TRBJ2-3, the V gene TRBV11-2; the match to TRBD2 covers 8 bases. This CDR3 spans 15 amino acids. Trimming at V came to 11 bases and at J to 5 bases, leaving 15 bases not matched to a gene. The germline V gene encodes CDR1 SGHAT and CDR2 FQNNGV. CDR3: CAAGGGRGVGDTQYF. CDR3 nucleotide sequence: TGTGCCGCTGGAGGAGGGCGGGGGGTTGGAGATACGCAGTATTTT.

This clone was seen a few times. J is TRBJ2-7 and V is TRBV18, with 10 bases identical to TRBD1. The CDR3 contains 14 residues. The J segment lost 5 bases and the V segment lost 3 bases, leaving 4 bases of the junction unmatched. Germline CDR1 is KGHSH and CDR2 is LQKENI. The CDR3 region is CASSPRDRGHEQYF. CDR3 coding DNA: TGTGCCAGCTCACCTCGGGACAGGGGACACGAGCAGTACTTC.

V is TRBV29-1 and J is TRBJ2-5; D perhaps matches TRBD1 (6 bases). With the DNA end fitting TRBJ2-7 better, the J assignment may be wrong. Germline V gives CDR1 SQVTM, CDR2 ANQGSEA. The CDR3 runs to 12 residues. The CDR3 spells CSVKRDTHEQYF. CDR3 sequence (DNA): TGCAGCGTCAAAAGGGACACCCACGAGCAGTACTTC.

The chain uses TRBV28 and TRBJ1-4; D is ambiguous. Per germline, CDR1 MDHEN and CDR2 SYDVKM. The V end was cut by 2 bases, the J end by 1 base, with 5 bases between. The CDR3 sequence is 14 residues long. Here the CDR3 reads CASSLAGTNEKLFF. CDR3 DNA: TGTGCCAGCAGTTTAGCGGGAACTAATGAAAAACTGTTTTTT.

The chain links TRBV5-6 to TRBJ2-5; D not certain. CDR3 length equals 14 residues. V was shortened by 1 base and J by 2 bases, with 9 bases between the two germline ends. The germline gives CDR1 SGHDT, CDR2 YYEEEE. The CDR3 loop reads CASSLTFRQETQYF. The CDR3 nucleotides read TGTGCCAGCAGCTTGACGTTCAGGCAAGAGACCCAGTACTTC.

The gene calls are TRBV5-1 and TRBJ2-1; D is undetermined. V was pared by 1 base and J by 0 bases, with 8 bases between. CDR3 length: 15 residues. Germline V gives CDR1 SGHRS, CDR2 YFSETQ. DNA for the CDR3: TGCGCCAGCAGCTTGTACGCGGCCTCCTACAATGAGCAGTTCTTC. Translated: CASSLYAASYNEQFF.

The V gene is TRBV5-8, the J gene TRBJ2-1, with D possibly matching TRBD2 (5 bases). The germline V gene encodes CDR1 SGHTS and CDR2 YDEGEE. V was pared by 7 bases and J by 4 bases, with 15 bases between. This CDR3 comprises 14 residues. This CDR3 is CASQEGSFYNEQFF. DNA for the CDR3: TGTGCCAGCCAAGAGGGATCCTTTTACAATGAGCAGTTCTTC. The full variable domain, completed using reference TRBV5-8 and TRBJ2-1, is EAGVTQSPTHLIKTRGQQATLRCSPISGHTSVYWYQQALGLGLQFLLWYDEGEERNRGNFPPRFSGRQFPNYSSELNVNALELEDSALYLCASQEGSFYNEQFFGPGTRLTVL.

This rearrangement joins TRBV29-1 to TRBJ2-3; TRBD1 matches 7 bases. CDR3 length equals 13 residues. Germline V CDR1 and CDR2: SQVTM, ANQGSEA. The J segment lost 6 bases and the V segment lost 7 bases, leaving 10 bases of the junction unmatched. In DNA, the CDR3 is TGCAGCGCCGGACAGGTGATAATGGATACGCAGTATTTT. Translated, it gives CSAGQVIMDTQYF.

This chain joins TRBV15 and TRBJ2-7; the D gene is possibly TRBD2 (6 bases). The CDR3 totals 14 residues. V lost 0 bases and J 7 bases, leaving 13 bases between the germline ends. CDR1 is LNHNV and CDR2 is YYDKDF in the germline V gene (reference sequence). As DNA, the CDR3 is TGTGCCACCAGCAGAGAGCGAACTAGCAGAGAGCAGTACTTC. Protein sequence: CATSRERTSREQYF.

The V call is TRBV29-1, the J call TRBJ2-3, with D unclear. Germline values: CDR1 SQVTM, CDR2 ANQGSEA. The CDR3 loop spans 13 amino acids. The V gene lost 0 bases and the J gene lost 1 base, with 5 bases spanning the gap. As DNA, the CDR3 is TGCAGCGTTGAAGAACTCCGCACAGATACGCAGTATTTT. The encoded protein is CSVEELRTDTQYF.

This rearrangement joins TRBV28 to TRBJ1-5, with D possibly TRBD1 on 5 matching bases. CDR1 MDHEN and CDR2 SYDVKM come from the germline V gene. Trimming shortened V by 10 bases and J by 0 bases, and 25 bases separated the two germline ends. The CDR3 runs 18 residues. The CDR3 region is CATVSLHFQGISNQPQHF. In DNA, the CDR3 is TGTGCCACGGTTTCCTTACACTTCCAGGGTATTAGCAATCAGCCCCAGCATTTT.

The chain uses TRBV27 and TRBJ2-1; TRBD2 might be the D (6 bases). CDR3 length equals 19 residues. The V and J ends lost 6 bases and 4 bases respectively, with 28 bases between them. Germline V gene lookup returns CDR1 MNHEY and CDR2 SMNVEV (reference sequence). The CDR3 sequence: CASSRIGLANQEFYNEQFF. CDR3 DNA sequence: TGTGCCAGCAGCCGTATAGGGCTAGCGAACCAGGAATTTTACAATGAGCAGTTCTTC.

The V call is TRBV9, the J call TRBJ2-2; 9 nucleotides line up with TRBD1. After removal of 3 bases from V and 4 bases from J, the junction contained 4 bases not matched to a gene. Germline V gene data show CDR1 as SGDLS and CDR2 as YYNGEE. This CDR3 has 15 residues. CDR3 bases: TGTGCCAGCAGCGAACAGGGGGCGGGCACCGGGGAGCTGTTTTTT. Its translation: CASSEQGAGTGELFF.

This clone was seen a few times. CDR3 sequence (DNA): TGTGCCAGCAGCTCTCGAGACTTCGCCTACAATGAGCAGTTCTTC. Amino acid sequence: CASSSRDFAYNEQFF. The chain carries TRBV7-8 and TRBJ2-1; D gene ambiguous. This CDR3 is built from 15 residues. V was cut by 4 bases and J by 2 bases, with 12 bases left in between. Germline CDR1 SGHVS, CDR2 FQNEAQ. The full variable domain, rest sourced from reference TRBV7-8 and TRBJ2-1, is GAGVSQSPRYKVAKRGQDVALRCDPISGHVSLFWYQQALGQGPEFLTYFQNEAQLDKSGLPSDRFFAERPEGSVSTLKIQRTQQEDSAVYLCASSSRDFAYNEQFFGPGTRLTVL.

The chain uses TRBV4-3 and TRBJ1-1, with D perhaps TRBD1 (5 bases). Germline V gene sequence: CDR1 LGHNA, CDR2 YSLEER. V was shortened by 1 base and J by 0 bases, with 9 bases between the two germline ends. The CDR3 totals 15 residues. In DNA form, the CDR3 reads TGCGCCAGCAGCCAAGTAATAGGGGTGAACACTGAAGCTTTCTTT. It specifies CASSQVIGVNTEAFF.

The chain is built from TRBV4-3 and TRBJ2-7; the match to TRBD2 covers 10 bases. In germline, CDR1 is LGHNA, CDR2 YSLEER. With V trimmed by 3 bases and J by 2 bases, 7 bases remained unmatched. The CDR3 has 16 residues. The chain's CDR3 is CASSQALAGGPYEQYF. The CDR3 bases are TGCGCCAGCAGCCAGGCCTTAGCGGGGGGACCCTACGAGCAGTACTTC.

Concerning this clone itself: The junction and the germline gene differ at one end; a read error may be behind it. J is TRBJ1-2 and V is TRBV7-2; D unresolved. Germline-derived CDR1 and CDR2 are SGHTA and FQGNSA. The CDR3 is 12 amino acids. CDR3 sequence (DNA): TGTGCCAGCAGCCTAGCAGCGGGTCCCTACACCTTC. As protein: CASSLAAGPYTF.

The chain recombines TRBV9 with TRBJ1-2, with 8 nucleotides matching TRBD1. The germline gives CDR1 SGDLS, CDR2 YYNGEE. This CDR3 spans 13 amino acids. Unmatched junction bases numbered 6, after V lost 4 bases and J lost 7 bases. The CDR3 coding sequence is TGTGCCAGCAGCCTTAGCGGACAGGGTGGCTACACCTTC. Protein sequence: CASSLSGQGGYTF. Combining the CDR3 with reference TRBV9 and TRBJ1-2 gives the whole variable domain DSGVTQTPKHLITATGQRVTLRCSPRSGDLSVYWYQQSLDQGLQFLIQYYNGEERAKGNILERFSAQQFPDLHSELNLSSLELGDSALYFCASSLSGQGGYTFGSGTRLTVV.

The chain couples TRBV27 to TRBJ1-2; 8 bases align to TRBD1. CDR1 and CDR2 from the germline V gene are MNHEY and SMNVEV (reference sequence). The CDR3 contains 16 residues. The ends lost 5 bases at V and 5 bases at J; junction bases unmatched: 13. The chain's CDR3 is CASSPTRQGWMYGYTF. The CDR3 nucleotides are TGTGCCAGCAGTCCCACACGACAGGGGTGGATGTATGGCTACACCTTC.

The rearrangement links TRBV28 to TRBJ1-6, with TRBD1 matching 7 bases. The CDR3 spans 14 residues. V shed 6 bases, J shed 9 bases, and the junction held 8 bases outside the gene matches. Germline V gene data show CDR1 as MDHEN and CDR2 as SYDVKM. CDR3 DNA: TGTGCCAGCAGCCACGGGACAGCCCCTTCACCCCTCCACTTT. It encodes CASSHGTAPSPLHF.

This chain links TRBV2 with TRBJ1-2; 7 nucleotides align to TRBD1. With V trimmed by 11 bases and J by 8 bases, 11 bases remained unmatched. Germline V gene data show CDR1 as SNHLY and CDR2 as FYNNEI. The CDR3 covers 12 residues. The CDR3 here is CAETEGGRGYTF. The CDR3 DNA sequence: TGTGCCGAGACCGAAGGGGGCAGGGGCTACACCTTC.

The rearrangement links TRBV4-3 to TRBJ2-7; no reliable D call. The V end lost 0 bases, the J end lost 4 bases, and 7 bases lay between the germline ends. The CDR3 covers 13 residues. CDR1 and CDR2 from the germline V gene are LGHNA and YSLEER. Written as DNA, the CDR3 is TGCGCCAGCAGCCAAGATAGAAGTTACGAGCAGTACTTC. It encodes CASSQDRSYEQYF.

V usage is TRBV9 and J usage is TRBJ1-2; 9 bases agree with TRBD1. CDR1 is SGDLS and CDR2 is YYNGEE in the germline V gene. This CDR3 comprises 17 residues. The trim removed 0 bases at V and 2 bases at J, leaving 8 bases unmatched. CDR3 coding DNA: TGTGCCAGCAGCGTAGGGGGGGGACAGGGAGCAAACTATGGCTACACCTTC. Translation: CASSVGGGQGANYGYTF.

The count of this clone is one. The chain has TRBV19 and TRBJ2-1, with 8 bases identical to TRBD1. V was pared by 1 base and J by 8 bases, with 4 bases of the junction left unmatched. The CDR3 covers 14 residues. Germline V CDR1 and CDR2: LNHDA, SQIVND (reference sequence). CDR3 protein: CASSIARGPDEQFF. In nucleotides, the CDR3 is TGTGCCAGTAGTATAGCCAGGGGGCCAGATGAGCAGTTCTTC.

V gene TRBV30 combines with J gene TRBJ2-5; D perhaps matches TRBD2 (5 bases). Germline CDR1 GTSNPN, CDR2 SVGIG (reference sequence). This CDR3 has 13 amino acids. V was shortened by 3 bases and J by 11 bases, with 19 bases between the two germline ends. CDR3 residues: CAWRASRNSEQYF. The DNA for the CDR3 is TGTGCCTGGAGGGCTAGCCGAAATTCGGAGCAGTACTTC.

The V call is TRBV7-9, the J call TRBJ1-1; no clear D gene. Germline V gives CDR1 SEHNR, CDR2 FQNEAQ (reference sequence). Trimming shortened V by 5 bases and J by 0 bases, and 13 bases separated the two germline ends. This CDR3 comprises 15 residues. CDR3 sequence: CASSPRGFMNTEAFF. The CDR3 DNA reads as TGTGCCAGCAGCCCCCGAGGGTTCATGAACACTGAAGCTTTCTTT.

The V and J genes are TRBV7-9 and TRBJ1-2, with TRBD1 matching 7 bases. After removal of 3 bases from V and 9 bases from J, the junction contained 10 bases not matched to a gene. CDR1 is SEHNR, CDR2 FQNEAQ, per germline (reference sequence). The CDR3 has 14 amino acids. CDR3 in DNA: TGTGCCAGCAGCTTCCACGGGACAGTATTGAGCTACACCTTC. This translates into CASSFHGTVLSYTF.